A selection of T cell receptor beta chains follows, all from one sample in a study of control samples from healthy donors and cancer patients. Sequenced by immunoSEQ multiplex PCR; TCRdb stores in-frame clones only, minus some. The sample has around 130,000 clones, roughly 90% seen once; the top ten hold approximately 3.2%. The specimen sequenced was blood. These receptors were collected from a man aged 50-59 years in good health. The CDR3 runs from the conserved cysteine through the conserved F or W. D genes are given only for firm matches. The size field is filled for only some rows; it gives once, few, many or a size class.

cdr3_aa: CATSRGGTGNTEAFF; cdr3_nt: TGTGCCACCAGCAGAGGAGGGACAGGAAACACTGAAGCTTTCTTT; v_call: TRBV15; clone_size: .; d_call: TRBD1; j_call: TRBJ1-1
cdr3_aa: CASSSGETGSADTQYF; cdr3_nt: TGTGCCAGCAGCTCTGGTGAGACAGGGTCCGCAGATACGCAGTATTTT; v_call: TRBV5-4; clone_size: .; d_call: TRBD1; j_call: TRBJ2-3
cdr3_aa: CAWNWGQGAYEQYF; cdr3_nt: TGTGCCTGGAACTGGGGACAGGGGGCCTACGAGCAGTACTTC; v_call: TRBV30; clone_size: .; d_call: TRBD1; j_call: TRBJ2-7
cdr3_aa: CASSISGQLNYGYTF; cdr3_nt: TGTGCCAGTAGTATTTCTGGACAGCTTAACTATGGCTACACCTTC; v_call: TRBV19; clone_size: .; d_call: .; j_call: TRBJ1-2
cdr3_aa: CASSTRHRRAGANVLTF; cdr3_nt: TGTGCCAGCAGCACGAGGCATCGGCGGGCTGGGGCCAACGTCCTGACTTTC; v_call: TRBV9; clone_size: few; d_call: .; j_call: TRBJ2-6
cdr3_aa: CASSSQGGSNTEAFF; cdr3_nt: TGCGCCAGCAGTTCTCAGGGGGGTTCGAACACTGAAGCTTTCTTT; v_call: TRBV5-1; clone_size: .; d_call: TRBD1; j_call: TRBJ1-1
cdr3_aa: CATSRDPGTNEKLFF; cdr3_nt: TGTGCCACCAGCAGAGATCCGGGGACTAATGAAAAACTGTTTTTT; v_call: TRBV15; clone_size: .; d_call: .; j_call: TRBJ1-4
cdr3_aa: CASSVNLRHEQFF; cdr3_nt: TGTGCCAGCAGTGTCAACCTCCGCCATGAGCAGTTCTTC; v_call: TRBV25-1; clone_size: .; d_call: .; j_call: TRBJ2-1
cdr3_aa: CASTGAVADTQYF; cdr3_nt: TGTGCCAGCACAGGGGCGGTGGCAGATACGCAGTATTTT; v_call: TRBV19; clone_size: .; d_call: TRBD1; j_call: TRBJ2-3
cdr3_aa: CASSLFTRGEQYF; cdr3_nt: TGTGCCAGCAGTTTATTTACGCGCGGCGAGCAGTACTTC; v_call: TRBV28; clone_size: once; d_call: .; j_call: TRBJ2-7
cdr3_aa: CASSYADRAYGYTF; cdr3_nt: TGTGCCAGCAGTTACGCGGACAGGGCCTATGGCTACACCTTC; v_call: TRBV6-6; clone_size: .; d_call: TRBD1; j_call: TRBJ1-2
cdr3_aa: CASSVGQNPEKLFF; cdr3_nt: TGTGCCAGCAGCGTAGGGCAGAACCCAGAAAAACTGTTTTTT; v_call: TRBV9; clone_size: few; d_call: .; j_call: TRBJ1-4
cdr3_aa: CASSIGQGDEKLFF; cdr3_nt: TGTGCCAGTAGTATCGGACAGGGAGACGAAAAACTGTTTTTT; v_call: TRBV19; clone_size: .; d_call: TRBD1; j_call: TRBJ1-4
cdr3_aa: CASRLTEYAIGDEQFF; cdr3_nt: TGTGCCAGCAGACTGACAGAATACGCTATAGGCGATGAGCAGTTCTTC; v_call: TRBV28; clone_size: .; d_call: .; j_call: TRBJ2-1
cdr3_aa: CASSSVAGVDTQYF; cdr3_nt: TGTGCCAGCAGCTCAGTAGCGGGGGTAGATACGCAGTATTTT; v_call: TRBV7-8; clone_size: .; d_call: TRBD2; j_call: TRBJ2-3
cdr3_aa: CASSPGQGYGYTF; cdr3_nt: TGTGCCAGCAGCCCGGGACAGGGATATGGCTACACCTTC; v_call: TRBV3-1/TRBV3-2; clone_size: .; d_call: TRBD1; j_call: TRBJ1-2
cdr3_aa: CASSLALLAGFSDTQYF; cdr3_nt: TGTGCCAGCAGCTTAGCACTGCTAGCGGGTTTTTCAGATACGCAGTATTTT; v_call: TRBV7-2; clone_size: .; d_call: TRBD2; j_call: TRBJ2-3
cdr3_aa: CASSIRANVLTF; cdr3_nt: TGTGCCAGCAGCATCCGGGCCAACGTCCTGACTTTC; v_call: TRBV7-8; clone_size: .; d_call: .; j_call: TRBJ2-6
cdr3_aa: CASSLVRTASGNTIYF; cdr3_nt: TGTGCCAGCAGCTTAGTCCGCACAGCTTCTGGAAACACCATATATTTT; v_call: TRBV11-2; clone_size: .; d_call: .; j_call: TRBJ1-3
cdr3_aa: CATRGFDTGELFF; cdr3_nt: TGTGCCACCAGGGGTTTCGACACCGGGGAGCTGTTTTTT; v_call: TRBV24-1; clone_size: .; d_call: .; j_call: TRBJ2-2
cdr3_aa: CASSARDRFSGELFF; cdr3_nt: TGCGCCAGCAGCGCAAGGGACAGGTTCTCCGGGGAGCTGTTTTTT; v_call: TRBV5-1; clone_size: once; d_call: TRBD1; j_call: TRBJ2-2
cdr3_aa: CAISEFVGGATDEQFF; cdr3_nt: TGTGCCATCAGTGAGTTTGTCGGGGGGGCCACTGATGAGCAGTTCTTC; v_call: TRBV10-3; clone_size: .; d_call: TRBD2; j_call: TRBJ2-1
cdr3_aa: CASSTQRGPHYGYTF; cdr3_nt: TGTGCCAGCAGTACACAGCGGGGACCACACTATGGCTACACCTTC; v_call: TRBV9; clone_size: .; d_call: .; j_call: TRBJ1-2
cdr3_aa: CASSEENTQPQHF; cdr3_nt: TGTGCCAGCAGTGAAGAAAATACTCAGCCCCAGCATTTT; v_call: TRBV2; clone_size: .; d_call: .; j_call: TRBJ1-5
cdr3_aa: CASNRQGNTIYF; cdr3_nt: TGTGCCAGCAATCGACAGGGTAACACCATATATTTT; v_call: TRBV2; clone_size: once; d_call: TRBD1; j_call: TRBJ1-3
cdr3_aa: CASSYGTGVIQPQHF; cdr3_nt: TGTGCCAGCAGTTACGGGACAGGGGTCATTCAGCCCCAGCATTTT; v_call: TRBV6-6; clone_size: .; d_call: TRBD1; j_call: TRBJ1-5
cdr3_aa: CASSLGPVSYNEQFF; cdr3_nt: TGCGCCAGCAGCTTGGGTCCGGTCTCCTACAATGAGCAGTTCTTC; v_call: TRBV5-1; clone_size: .; d_call: .; j_call: TRBJ2-1
cdr3_aa: CATSSSGQGRSYEQYF; cdr3_nt: TGTGCCACCAGCAGCTCGGGACAGGGGCGTTCCTACGAGCAGTACTTC; v_call: TRBV15; clone_size: .; d_call: TRBD1; j_call: TRBJ2-7
cdr3_aa: CASSTGGGTDTQYF; cdr3_nt: TGCGCCAGCAGCACAGGGGGAGGCACAGATACGCAGTATTTT; v_call: TRBV5-1; clone_size: .; d_call: TRBD1; j_call: TRBJ2-3
cdr3_aa: CASSATSGGPTDTQYF; cdr3_nt: TGTGCCAGCAGTGCGACTAGCGGGGGGCCCACAGATACGCAGTATTTT; v_call: TRBV6-1; clone_size: .; d_call: TRBD2; j_call: TRBJ2-3
cdr3_aa: CASSSKGYGVREQYF; cdr3_nt: TGTGCCAGCAGCTCAAAAGGATACGGGGTCCGCGAGCAGTACTTC; v_call: TRBV11-3; clone_size: .; d_call: .; j_call: TRBJ2-7
cdr3_aa: CASSRDRGGEQFF; cdr3_nt: TGCGCCAGCAGCAGGGACAGGGGTGGCGAGCAGTTCTTC; v_call: TRBV5-1; clone_size: .; d_call: TRBD1; j_call: TRBJ2-1
cdr3_aa: CASRGENLEKLFF; cdr3_nt: TGTGCCAGCAGGGGGGAGAATCTCGAAAAACTGTTTTTT; v_call: TRBV28; clone_size: .; d_call: .; j_call: TRBJ1-4
cdr3_aa: CASSPSPEALAVQETQYF; cdr3_nt: TGTGCCAGCAGTCCCTCCCCGGAGGCTCTAGCGGTACAAGAGACCCAGTACTTC; v_call: TRBV27; clone_size: .; d_call: TRBD2; j_call: TRBJ2-5
cdr3_aa: CASSVRATDTQYF; cdr3_nt: TGCGCCAGCAGTGTACGTGCAACAGATACGCAGTATTTT; v_call: TRBV10-1; clone_size: .; d_call: .; j_call: TRBJ2-3
cdr3_aa: CASSLGGQVVDTQYF; cdr3_nt: TGTGCCAGCAGCTTGGGGGGACAGGTGGTAGATACGCAGTATTTT; v_call: TRBV7-3; clone_size: .; d_call: TRBD1; j_call: TRBJ2-3
cdr3_aa: CASSYTRDQPQHF; cdr3_nt: TGTGCCAGCAGCTACACTCGGGATCAGCCCCAGCATTTT; v_call: TRBV11-2; clone_size: .; d_call: .; j_call: TRBJ1-5
cdr3_aa: CASTSPFLEKLFF; cdr3_nt: TGTGCCAGCACTTCTCCCTTCTTAGAAAAACTGTTTTTT; v_call: TRBV28; clone_size: once; d_call: .; j_call: TRBJ1-4
cdr3_aa: CASTPLGRGIDTGELFF; cdr3_nt: TGTGCCAGTACCCCCTTGGGCCGTGGTATCGACACCGGGGAGCTGTTTTTT; v_call: TRBV19; clone_size: once; d_call: .; j_call: TRBJ2-2
cdr3_aa: CASKGGPHEQYF; cdr3_nt: TGTGCCAGCAAAGGAGGTCCCCACGAGCAGTACTTC; v_call: TRBV27; clone_size: .; d_call: .; j_call: TRBJ2-7